Below, one T cell receptor beta chain is given with its context. Its specificity is not known. The data originate from a study of cytotoxic CD8 clonotypes in ibrutinib-treated CLL. Overall study context: Once patients had received a median roughly 11 months of treatment, range 6 to 36, response samples were obtained. General study results and limits: Once treatment began, public clonotypes, which were uncommon, contracted or stayed stable.

This CDR3 has 15 residues. Deletions cut 3 bases from V and 3 bases from J, with 15 bases between. The germline V gene has CDR1 KGHSH and CDR2 LQKENI. Depth targeted 1 in 200,000 to 1 in 1 million T cells, averaging 10x coverage per clonotype. Generated by immunoSEQ multiplex PCR, the TCRdb table keeps only in-frame clones and is missing some. The table records about 160,000 clones, 70% to 90% of them present only once. With cryopreserved PBMCs as the source, roughly 2 micrograms of genomic DNA went to TCR beta libraries. Sample: PBMCs, taken at disease progression, from a patient treated with ibrutinib. This chain joins TRBV18 and TRBJ2-7; TRBD1 might be the D (5 bases). The origin of this receptor is a human donor with chronic lymphocytic leukemia. In DNA form, the CDR3 reads TGTGCCAGCTCACCCAAATCAGGGCAGTTCTACGAGCAGTACTTC. It yields the protein CASSPKSGQFYEQYF.